The clone carrying this TCR beta chain appeared a single time. The antigen remains unidentified. Assay: immunoSEQ multiplex PCR; the TCRdb copy retains only in-frame clones and omits some. Here the sample spans 100,000 to 150,000 clones, more than 75% being singletons. The sample is drawn from a study of identifying expanded T cells in peripheral blood. Findings of the study overall: About 1.2 clones differed between technical replicates, versus approximately 17 and 20 over time. Roughly two-week clone count variance significantly increased as total template count grew.

The V and J ends lost 3 bases and 3 bases, in that order; junction bases with no gene match: 5. The CDR3 spans 14 residues. The germline CDR1 and CDR2 sequences are SGHRS and YFSETQ. During the collection period, no donor immune events like infections were recorded. The sample was blood. This rearrangement joins TRBV5-1 to TRBJ1-1, with 7 bases matching TRBD1. The sequence was obtained from a person between 18 and 69 years old in good health. CDR3 amino acids: CASSSWDSYTEAFF. The CDR3 region has the DNA TGCGCCAGCAGCTCGTGGGACAGTTACACTGAAGCTTTCTTT.